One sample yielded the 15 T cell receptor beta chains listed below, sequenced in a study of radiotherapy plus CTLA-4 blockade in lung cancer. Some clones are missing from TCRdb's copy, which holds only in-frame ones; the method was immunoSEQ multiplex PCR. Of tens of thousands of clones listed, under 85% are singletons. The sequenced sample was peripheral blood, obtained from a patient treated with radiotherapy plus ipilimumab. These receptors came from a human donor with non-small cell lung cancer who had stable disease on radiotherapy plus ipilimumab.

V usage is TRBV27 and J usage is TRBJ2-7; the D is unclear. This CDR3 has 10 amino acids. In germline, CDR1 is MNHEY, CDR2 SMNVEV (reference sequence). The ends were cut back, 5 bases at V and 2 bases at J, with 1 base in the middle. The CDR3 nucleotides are TGTGCCAGCAGTGCCTACGAGCAGTACTTC. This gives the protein CASSAYEQYF.

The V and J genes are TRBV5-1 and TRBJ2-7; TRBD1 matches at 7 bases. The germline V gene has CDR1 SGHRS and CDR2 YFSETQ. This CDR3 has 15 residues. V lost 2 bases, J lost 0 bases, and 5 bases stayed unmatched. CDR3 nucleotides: TGCGCCAGCAGCTTTTCGACAGGGAGCTCCTACGAGCAGTACTTC. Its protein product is CASSFSTGSSYEQYF.

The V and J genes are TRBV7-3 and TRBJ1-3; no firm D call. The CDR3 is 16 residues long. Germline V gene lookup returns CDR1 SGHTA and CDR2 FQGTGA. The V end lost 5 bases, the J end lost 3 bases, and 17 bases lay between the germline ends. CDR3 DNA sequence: TGTGCCAGCAGCGTTCTAATGTCGGGGTTTGGAAACACCATATATTTT. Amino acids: CASSVLMSGFGNTIYF.

This CDR3 is CASSQLRDMRANVLTF. The CDR3 region has the DNA TGTGCCAGCAGCCAGCTTAGGGACATGAGGGCCAACGTCCTGACTTTC. The chain links TRBV27 to TRBJ2-6; TRBD1 is a possible D gene (6 bases). Germline V gene data show CDR1 as MNHEY and CDR2 as SMNVEV (reference sequence). The ends were cut back, 6 bases at V and 5 bases at J, with 17 bases in the middle. The CDR3 contains 16 residues.

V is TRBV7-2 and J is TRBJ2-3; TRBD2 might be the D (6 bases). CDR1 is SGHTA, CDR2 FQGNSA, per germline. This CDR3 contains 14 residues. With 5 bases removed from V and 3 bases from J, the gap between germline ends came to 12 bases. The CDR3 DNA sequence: TGTGCCAGCAGCCCTCGGGGGATTACAGATACGCAGTATTTT. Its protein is CASSPRGITDTQYF.

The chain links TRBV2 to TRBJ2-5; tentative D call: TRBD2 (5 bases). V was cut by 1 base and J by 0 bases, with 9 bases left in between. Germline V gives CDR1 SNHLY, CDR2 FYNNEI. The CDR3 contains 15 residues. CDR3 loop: CASSEDRGYQETQYF. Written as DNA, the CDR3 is TGTGCCAGCAGTGAAGATCGAGGGTACCAAGAGACCCAGTACTTC.

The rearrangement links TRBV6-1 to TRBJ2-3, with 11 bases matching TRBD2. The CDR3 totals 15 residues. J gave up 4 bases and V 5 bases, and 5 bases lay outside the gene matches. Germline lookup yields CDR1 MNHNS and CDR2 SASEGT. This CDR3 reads CASSLAGGAPDTQYF. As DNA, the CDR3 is TGTGCCAGCAGTTTAGCGGGGGGGGCTCCAGATACGCAGTATTTT.

CDR3 in amino acids: CASSLSSGRYEQYF. CDR3 coding DNA: TGTGCCAGCAGCTTAAGCTCAGGGCGGTACGAGCAGTACTTC. V and J are TRBV7-6 and TRBJ2-7, with a weak D call TRBD1 (5 bases). Trimming left V 2 bases short and J 4 bases short, with 12 bases between. Germline CDR1 SGHVS, CDR2 FNYEAQ. This CDR3 has 14 residues.

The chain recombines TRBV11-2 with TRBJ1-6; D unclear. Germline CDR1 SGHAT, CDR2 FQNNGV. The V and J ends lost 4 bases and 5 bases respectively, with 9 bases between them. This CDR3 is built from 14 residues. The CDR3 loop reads CASSSSVDNSPLHF. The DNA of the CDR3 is TGTGCCAGCAGCTCCAGTGTGGATAATTCACCCCTCCACTTT.

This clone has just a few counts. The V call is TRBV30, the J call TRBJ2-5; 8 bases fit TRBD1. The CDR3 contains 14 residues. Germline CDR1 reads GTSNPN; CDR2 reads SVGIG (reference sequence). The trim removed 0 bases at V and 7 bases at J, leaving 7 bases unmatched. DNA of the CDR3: TGTGCCTGGAGTGTTACAGGGGGGCAGGGGACCCAGTACTTC. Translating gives CAWSVTGGQGTQYF.

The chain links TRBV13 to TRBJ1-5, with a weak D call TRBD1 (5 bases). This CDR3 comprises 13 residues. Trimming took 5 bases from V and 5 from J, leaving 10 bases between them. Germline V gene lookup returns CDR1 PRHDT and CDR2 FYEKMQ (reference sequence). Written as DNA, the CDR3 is TGTGCCAGCAGCAGAGGGACCGATCAGCCCCAGCATTTT. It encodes CASSRGTDQPQHF.

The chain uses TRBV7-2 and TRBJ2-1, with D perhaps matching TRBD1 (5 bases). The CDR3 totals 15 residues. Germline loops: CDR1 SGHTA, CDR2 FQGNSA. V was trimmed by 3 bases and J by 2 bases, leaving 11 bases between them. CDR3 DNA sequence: TGTGCCAGCAGCTTCATCCAGGGCCCCTACAATGAGCAGTTCTTC. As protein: CASSFIQGPYNEQFF.

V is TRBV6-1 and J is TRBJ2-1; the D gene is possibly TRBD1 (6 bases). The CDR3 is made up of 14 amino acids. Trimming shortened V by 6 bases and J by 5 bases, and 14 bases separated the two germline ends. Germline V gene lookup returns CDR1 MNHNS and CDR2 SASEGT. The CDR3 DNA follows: TGTGCCAGCAGGGGGGACAACCACAACAATGAGCAGTTCTTC. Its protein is CASRGDNHNNEQFF.

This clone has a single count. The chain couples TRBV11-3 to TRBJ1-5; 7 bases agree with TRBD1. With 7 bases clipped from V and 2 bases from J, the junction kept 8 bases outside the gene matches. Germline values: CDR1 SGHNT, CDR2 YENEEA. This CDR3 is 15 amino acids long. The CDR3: CASTKNRGGNQPQHF. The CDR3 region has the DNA TGTGCCAGCACCAAGAACAGGGGAGGCAATCAGCCCCAGCATTTT.

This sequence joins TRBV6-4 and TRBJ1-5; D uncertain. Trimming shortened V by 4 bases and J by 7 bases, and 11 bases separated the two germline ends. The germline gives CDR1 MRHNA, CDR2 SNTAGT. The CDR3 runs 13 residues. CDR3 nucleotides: TGTGCCAGCAGTGTGGAAGAGAGCCAGCCCCAGCATTTT. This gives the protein CASSVEESQPQHF.